This T cell receptor (beta chain) appears in the sequencing data of a study of Ad26.COV2.S vaccination and SARS-CoV-2 variants. Across the study: Recipients of Ad26.COV2.S got it intramuscularly, once or twice 56 days apart.

The V gene lost 3 bases and the J gene lost 0 bases, with 9 bases spanning the gap. CDR3 length equals 15 residues. Germline V gives CDR1 SGHVS, CDR2 FQNEAQ. The data were produced by immunoSEQ multiplex PCR, yet TCRdb's version contains in-frame clones alone and is incomplete. The sample lists more than 300,000 clones, around 89% occurring once. Noted treatment: roughly 20 received Ad26.COV2.S at low or high dose, single or two shots; about 5 received placebo; per-sample allocation not given. The investigators took samples on day 63 after the first vaccine or placebo injection. Source: peripheral blood, taken in a trial of Ad26.COV2.S vaccine versus placebo. This receptor was identified in a person between 18 and 65 years old who received the Ad26.COV2.S COVID-19 vaccine or a placebo. V gene TRBV7-8 combines with J gene TRBJ2-1; D unresolved. CDR3 protein: CASSFQEGSYNEQFF. The CDR3 DNA follows: TGTGCCAGCAGCTTCCAGGAAGGCTCCTACAATGAGCAGTTCTTC. Full variable domain (rest looked up from reference TRBV7-8 and TRBJ2-1): GAGVSQSPRYKVAKRGQDVALRCDPISGHVSLFWYQQALGQGPEFLTYFQNEAQLDKSGLPSDRFFAERPEGSVSTLKIQRTQQEDSAVYLCASSFQEGSYNEQFFGPGTRLTVL.